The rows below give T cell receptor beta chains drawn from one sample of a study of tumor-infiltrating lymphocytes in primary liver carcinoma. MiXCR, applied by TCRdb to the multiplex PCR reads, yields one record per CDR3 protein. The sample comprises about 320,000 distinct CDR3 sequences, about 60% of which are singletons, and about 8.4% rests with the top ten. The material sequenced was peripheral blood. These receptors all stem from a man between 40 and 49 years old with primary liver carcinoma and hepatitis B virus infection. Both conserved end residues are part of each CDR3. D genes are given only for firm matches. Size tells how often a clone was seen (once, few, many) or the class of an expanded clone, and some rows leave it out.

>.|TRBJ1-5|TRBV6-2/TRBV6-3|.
CASSQGQGRINQPQRF
TGTGCCAGTAGCCAAGGGCAGGGGAGGATCAATCAACCCCAGCGTTTT
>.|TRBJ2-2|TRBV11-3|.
CASSLTSGTQNSNTGELFF
TGTGCCAGCAGCTTAACCTCGGGCACTCAAAACTCGAACACCGGGGAGCTGTTTTTT
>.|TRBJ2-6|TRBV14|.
CASSRGRVPSSGANVLTF
TGTGCCAGCAGCCGAGGTCGGGTCCCGTCTTCAGGGGCCAACGTCCTGACTTTC
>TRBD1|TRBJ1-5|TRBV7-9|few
CASSGGQANQPQHF
TGTGCCAGCAGCGGGGGACAGGCGAATCAGCCCCAGCATTTT
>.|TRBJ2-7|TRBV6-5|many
CASSSLRGTYEQYF
TGTGCCAGCAGTTCTCTCAGGGGCACCTACGAGCAGTACTTC
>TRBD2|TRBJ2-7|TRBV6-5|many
CASTPGLAGSYEQYF
TGTGCCAGCACCCCAGGACTAGCGGGATCCTACGAGCAGTACTTC
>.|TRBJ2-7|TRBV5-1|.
CASSLETGCEQYF
TGCGCCAGCAGCTTGGAGACAGGATGCGAGCAGTACTTC
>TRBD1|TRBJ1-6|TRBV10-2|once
CASSPPGTGGYNSPLHF
TGCGCCAGCTCACCCCCGGGGACAGGGGGCTATAATTCACCCCTCCATTTT
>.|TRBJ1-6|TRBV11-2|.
CASSREDGAYSPLQF
TGTGCCAGCAGCCGCGAGGACGGGGCCTATTCACCCCTCCAGTTT
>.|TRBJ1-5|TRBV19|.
CASSIQGLSRQPQHF
TGTGCCAGTAGTATACAGGGGTTAAGCCGTCAGCCCCAGCATTTT
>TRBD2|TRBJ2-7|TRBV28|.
CACSSGLRKDEQYF
TGTGCCTGCAGTTCGGGACTACGTAAGGACGAGCAGTACTTC
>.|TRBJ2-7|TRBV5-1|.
CASSPLRASYKQYF
TGCGCCAGCAGCCCGTTGAGGGCCTCCTACAAGCAGTACTTC
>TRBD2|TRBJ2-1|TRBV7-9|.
CASNVRLAGQIYNEQLF
TGTGCCAGCAACGTTAGACTAGCGGGCCAAATCTACAATGAGCAGCTCTTC
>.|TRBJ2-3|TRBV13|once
CVSNLRGTSTDTQYF
TGTGTCAGCAACCTTCGTGGGACTAGCACAGATACGCAGTATTTT
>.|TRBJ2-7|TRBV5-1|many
CASSINPEVQYF
TGCGCCAGCAGCATAAACCCGGAGGTGCAGTACTTC
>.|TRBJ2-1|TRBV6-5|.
CASKLGGGWGDEQFF
TGTGCCAGCAAACTAGGGGGAGGTTGGGGGGATGAGCAGTTCTTC
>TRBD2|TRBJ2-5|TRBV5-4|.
CARSFDGRTSGEETQYF
TGTGCCAGAAGCTTCGACGGCCGGACTAGCGGGGAAGAGACCCAGTACTTC
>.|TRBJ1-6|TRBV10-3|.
CAIGDTNNSPIHF
TGTGCCATCGGTGATACCAATAACTCACCCATCCACTTT
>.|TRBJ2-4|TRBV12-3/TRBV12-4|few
CASSYLWERDIQYF
TGTGCCAGCAGTTACCTGTGGGAGAGGGACATTCAGTACTTC
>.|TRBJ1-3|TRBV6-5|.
CASSYSMGLRNTIYF
TGTGCCAGCAGTTACTCGATGGGGCTTAGAAACACCATATATTTT
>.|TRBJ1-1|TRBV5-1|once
CASSLRGDTEASF
TGCGCCAGCAGCTTAAGGGGAGACACTGAAGCTTCCTTT
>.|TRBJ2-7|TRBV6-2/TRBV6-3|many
CASSHRDYEQYF
TGTGCCAGCAGCCACCGGGACTACGAGCAGTACTTC
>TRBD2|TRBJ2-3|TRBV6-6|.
CASTLPGGPKTDTQYF
TGTGCCAGCACCTTACCGGGAGGGCCGAAAACAGATACGCAGTATTTT
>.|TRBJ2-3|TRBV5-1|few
CASSLAPGPSTDTQYF
TGCGCCAGCAGCTTGGCCCCCGGACCTAGCACAGATACGCAGTATTTT
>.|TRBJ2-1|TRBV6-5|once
CASSPGQGNSGGTYIF
TGTGCCAGCAGCCCGGGACAGGGGAATAGCGGGGGTACTTACATCTTC
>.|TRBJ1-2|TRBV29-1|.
CGVLSEGADGYTF
TGCGGCGTCCTATCAGAGGGCGCGGATGGCTACACCTTC
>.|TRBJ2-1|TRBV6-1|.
CASSEARVSGQFF
TGTGCCAGCAGTGAAGCGAGGGTGTCCGGCCAGTTCTTC
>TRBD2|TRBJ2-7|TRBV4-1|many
CASSQGRTSGMTYEQYF
TGCGCCAGCAGCCAAGGCAGGACTAGCGGGATGACGTACGAGCAGTACTTC
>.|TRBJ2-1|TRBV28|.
CASSLGGFENEQFF
TGTGCCAGCAGTTTAGGGGGATTTGAAAACGAGCAGTTCTTC
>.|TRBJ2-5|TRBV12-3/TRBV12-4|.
CASCPFESKETQYF
TGTGCCAGCTGTCCCTTCGAGTCCAAAGAGACCCAGTACTTC
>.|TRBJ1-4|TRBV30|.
CACLLDEKLFF
TGTGCCTGCCTACTTGATGAAAAACTGTTTTTT
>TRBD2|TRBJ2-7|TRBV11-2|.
CARSFQRGSYEKYF
TGTGCCAGAAGCTTTCAGCGGGGATCCTACGAGAAGTACTTC
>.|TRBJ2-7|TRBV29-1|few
CSTTGGGYEQYF
TGTAGCACTACAGGAGGGGGATACGAGCAGTACTTC
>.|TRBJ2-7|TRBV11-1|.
CASKPGRRFYEQYF
TGTGCCAGTAAACCTGGACGGCGATTCTACGAGCAGTACTTC
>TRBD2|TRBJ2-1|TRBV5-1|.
CASSLEASGSSGELFF
TGCGCCAGCAGCCTGGAGGCTAGCGGGAGTTCGGGTGAGCTGTTCTTC
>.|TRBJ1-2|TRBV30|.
CAWGGRSYGYTF
TGTGCCTGGGGGGGACGGTCCTATGGCTACACCTTC
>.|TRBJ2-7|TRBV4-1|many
CASSRGFQQGNEQYF
TGCGCCAGCAGCCGAGGATTCCAACAGGGAAATGAGCAGTACTTC
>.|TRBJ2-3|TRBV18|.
CASSPDTRSRPDTQYF
TGTGCCAGCTCACCAGATACTAGAAGTCGTCCAGATACGCAGTATTTT
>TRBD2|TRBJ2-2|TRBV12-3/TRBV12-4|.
CASRTGGPLWDTRELFF
TGTGCCAGCAGGACGGGAGGGCCCCTTTGGGACACCCGGGAGCTGTTTTTT
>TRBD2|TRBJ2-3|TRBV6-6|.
CASSYPTSGRSTDTQYF
TGTGCCAGCAGTTACCCTACTAGCGGGAGGAGCACAGATACGCAGTATTTT
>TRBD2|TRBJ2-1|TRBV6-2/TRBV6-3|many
CATRTSGSHEQFF
TGTGCCACGCGGACTAGCGGGAGCCATGAGCAGTTCTTC
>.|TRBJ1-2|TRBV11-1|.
CASSSIVWDRGYTF
TGTGCCAGCAGCTCGATAGTATGGGACCGCGGCTACACCTTC
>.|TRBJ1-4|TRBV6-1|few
CASSEVSATNEKLFF
TGTGCCAGCAGTGAAGTTTCAGCAACTAATGAAAAACTGTTTTTT
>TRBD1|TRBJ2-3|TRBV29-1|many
CSVNTQGEDTQYF
TGCAGCGTGAACACACAGGGGGAAGATACGCAGTATTTT
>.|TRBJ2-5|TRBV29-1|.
CSVGGKGPPRVTQYF
TGCAGCGTTGGAGGGAAAGGACCTCCGAGGGTGACCCAGTACTTC
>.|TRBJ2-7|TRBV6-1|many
CASCVFYEQYF
TGTGCCAGCTGCGTCTTCTACGAGCAGTACTTC
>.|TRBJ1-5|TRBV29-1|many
CSVATGKNQPQHF
TGCAGCGTTGCTACAGGCAAAAATCAGCCCCAGCATTTT
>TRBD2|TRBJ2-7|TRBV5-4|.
CTSSSGRAEQYF
TGTACCAGCAGCTCGGGGAGGGCCGAGCAGTACTTC
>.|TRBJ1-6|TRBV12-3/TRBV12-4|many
CASSYLGPGSPLHF
TGTGCCAGCAGTTATTTAGGTCCCGGGAGTCCCCTCCACTTT
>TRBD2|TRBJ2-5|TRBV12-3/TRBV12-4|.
CASSLLASGRVEQYF
TGTGCCAGCAGTTTACTGGCTAGCGGGAGGGTTGAGCAGTACTTC
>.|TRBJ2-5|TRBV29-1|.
CSVGEHETQYF
TGTAGCGTTGGGGAACATGAGACCCAGTACTTC
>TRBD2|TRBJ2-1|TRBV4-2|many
CASSQDRASGRDNEQFF
TGTGCCAGCAGCCAAGATAGGGCTAGCGGGAGAGACAATGAGCAGTTCTTC
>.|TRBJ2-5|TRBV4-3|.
CASSLGLAGQGTQYF
TGCGCCAGTAGCCTAGGTCTAGCGGGACAGGGCACCCAGTACTTC
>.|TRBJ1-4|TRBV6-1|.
CASGEAGVATNEKLFF
TGTGCCAGCGGTGAAGCGGGGGTTGCAACCAATGAAAAACTGTTTTTT
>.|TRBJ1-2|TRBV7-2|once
CASSFAGTKGYTF
TGTGCCAGCAGCTTCGCAGGGACTAAGGGCTACACCTTC